The TCR beta chain under discussion was sequenced for a study of PD-L1 blockade in urothelial cancer. About the study: Each participant's history included 0 to 3 prior chemotherapy regimens.

Germline CDR1 reads MDHEN; CDR2 reads SYDVKM. The CDR3 sequence is 15 residues long. The V end was cut by 4 bases, the J end by 8 bases, with 17 bases between. Time point of the sample: pretreatment peripheral blood. Only in-frame clones appear in the TCRdb table, and some are missing; sequencing was by immunoSEQ multiplex PCR. The sample lists around 33,000 clones, about four fifths occurring once. The source of this sequence is a man in his 60s with urothelial cancer. The source material was PBMCs, sampled around atezolizumab (anti-PD-L1) treatment. The rearrangement links TRBV28 to TRBJ1-4, with TRBD1 as a possible D gene (6 bases). This CDR3 reads CASSSGQPGREKLFF. As DNA, the CDR3 is TGTGCCAGCAGTTCCGGACAGCCAGGTAGAGAAAAACTGTTTTTT.